Listed below are T cell receptor beta chains from one sample, sequenced in a study of Ad26.COV2.S vaccination and SARS-CoV-2 variants. The repertoire was sequenced with immunoSEQ multiplex PCR; TCRdb's copy has only in-frame clones and lacks some. The sample has 400,000 to 450,000 clones; around 90% are singletons. The specimen comprised peripheral blood, sampled in a trial of Ad26.COV2.S vaccine versus placebo. The receptors originated from a person between 18 and 60 years old who received the Ad26.COV2.S COVID-19 vaccine or a placebo. Each CDR3 is given with its conserved first and last residue. The D gene is left open where the match is weak. Not every row has a clone size; where given, it reads once, few, many or a size class.

V gene	clone size	J gene	D gene	CDR3 DNA	CDR3 protein
TRBV12-3/TRBV12-4	.	TRBJ2-7	.	TGTGCCAGCAGTAGTCCCTACGAGCAGTACTTC	CASSSPYEQYF
TRBV30	once	TRBJ1-1	.	TGTGCCTGGAGTGGGACGGCTGAAGCTTTCTTT	CAWSGTAEAFF
TRBV28	.	TRBJ1-6	.	TGTGCCAGCAGTCAATTGACAGCTTATAATTCACCCCTCCACTTT	CASSQLTAYNSPLHF
TRBV24-1	.	TRBJ1-1	TRBD1	TGTGCCACCAGTGATTTGCGGCCGGACAGGGGGACTGAAGCTTTCTTT	CATSDLRPDRGTEAFF
TRBV19	.	TRBJ1-2	.	TGTGCCAGTGCCGCCGGGACGGATTCTTATGGCTACACCTTC	CASAAGTDSYGYTF
TRBV4-3	medium-sized	TRBJ1-6	TRBD1	TGCGCCAGCAGCCAAGGCTCGGGGACAGGGGGCTCACCCCTCCACTTT	CASSQGSGTGGSPLHF
TRBV20-1	.	TRBJ2-2	.	TGCAGTGCTAGTCTCGGGAACACCGGGGAGCTGTTTTTT	CSASLGNTGELFF
TRBV3-1/TRBV3-2	.	TRBJ2-3	.	TGTGCCAGCAGCCAAGCGGCAGATACGCAGTATTTT	CASSQAADTQYF
TRBV5-5	once	TRBJ2-7	TRBD2	TGTGCCAGCAGCTTGTATTCTAGCGGGAGTCTCTACGAGCAGTACTTC	CASSLYSSGSLYEQYF
TRBV24-1	.	TRBJ2-7	.	TGTGCCACCAGTGATTCGGGGTTCGACGAGCAGTACTTC	CATSDSGFDEQYF
TRBV5-1	.	TRBJ2-7	TRBD2	TGCGCCAGCAGCTTGGCCGGGACTAGTTTCGACGAGCAGTACTTC	CASSLAGTSFDEQYF
TRBV6-4	.	TRBJ1-5	.	TGTGCCAGCAGTGAACAGGGCAATCAGCCCCAGCATTTT	CASSEQGNQPQHF
TRBV28	.	TRBJ1-5	TRBD1	TGTGCCAGCAGTTTGGACGGGACAGGGGGGAATAGCAATCAGCCCCAGCATTTT	CASSLDGTGGNSNQPQHF
TRBV28	.	TRBJ2-1	TRBD2	TGTGCCAGCAGTTCGACTAGCCGCGAGCAGTTCTTC	CASSSTSREQFF
TRBV13	.	TRBJ1-5	.	TGTGCCAGCAGCTTAGGCCGGGGGGTCCGTCAGGCCCAGCATTTT	CASSLGRGVRQAQHF
TRBV7-2	.	TRBJ2-7	TRBD1	TGTGCCAGCAAACAGGGGGCTGCCTACGAGCAGTACTTC	CASKQGAAYEQYF
TRBV2	.	TRBJ2-5	TRBD1	TGTGCCAGCAGTGGTCGGGACAGGTCGGTAGTCGAGACCCAGTACTTC	CASSGRDRSVVETQYF
TRBV7-9	.	TRBJ2-5	.	TGTGCCAGCAGCGGCTACGGGGGAATCCGACAAGAGACCCAGTACTTC	CASSGYGGIRQETQYF
TRBV5-1	once	TRBJ1-4	.	TGCGCCAGCAGTCCTAGGGTTTTTGATGAAAAACTGTTTTTT	CASSPRVFDEKLFF
TRBV29-1	.	TRBJ1-2	TRBD1	TGCAGCGTTTTGGATTTGGACAGGGGGATGGGTGGCTACACCTTC	CSVLDLDRGMGGYTF
TRBV6-5	.	TRBJ1-1	.	TGTGCCAGCAGTTACCGATATGAAGGGAGAACTGAAGCTTTCTTT	CASSYRYEGRTEAFF
TRBV10-2	.	TRBJ2-2	TRBD1	TGCGCCAGCAGCGGACAGGCTCCATCGGGGGAGCTGTTTTTT	CASSGQAPSGELFF
TRBV18	once	TRBJ1-1	.	TGTGCCAGCTCATCCATCGCCCCGGGTAACACTGAAGCTTTCTTT	CASSSIAPGNTEAFF
TRBV11-2	once	TRBJ2-5	.	TGTGCCAGCAGCTTTCAGAATCGGGGAGAGACCCAGTACTTC	CASSFQNRGETQYF
TRBV6-2/TRBV6-3	.	TRBJ2-3	.	TGTGCCAGCAGTCTAGCGTCAAACACAGATACGCAGTATTTT	CASSLASNTDTQYF
TRBV7-2	few	TRBJ1-6	.	TGTGCCAGCAGCTTAGAACAGGGAAATTCACCCCTCCACTTT	CASSLEQGNSPLHF
TRBV6-4	.	TRBJ2-3	TRBD2	TGTGCCAGCAAACGGACTAGCGGGGTGACAGATACGCAGTATTTT	CASKRTSGVTDTQYF
TRBV4-1	few	TRBJ1-3	.	TGCGCCAGCAGCCAAGGGGCGGGGAGGAACTCTGGAAACACCATATATTTT	CASSQGAGRNSGNTIYF